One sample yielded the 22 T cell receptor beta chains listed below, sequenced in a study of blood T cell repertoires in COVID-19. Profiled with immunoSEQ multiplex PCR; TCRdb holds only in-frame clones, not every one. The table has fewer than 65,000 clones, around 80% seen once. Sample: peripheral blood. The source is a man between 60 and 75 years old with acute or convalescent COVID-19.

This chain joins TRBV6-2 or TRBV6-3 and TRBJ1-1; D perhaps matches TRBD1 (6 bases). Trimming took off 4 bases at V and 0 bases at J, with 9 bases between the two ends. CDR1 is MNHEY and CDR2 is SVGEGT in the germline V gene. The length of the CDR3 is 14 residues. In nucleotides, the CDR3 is TGTGCCAGCAGTTGGGGGCGATTGAACACTGAAGCTTTCTTT. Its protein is CASSWGRLNTEAFF.

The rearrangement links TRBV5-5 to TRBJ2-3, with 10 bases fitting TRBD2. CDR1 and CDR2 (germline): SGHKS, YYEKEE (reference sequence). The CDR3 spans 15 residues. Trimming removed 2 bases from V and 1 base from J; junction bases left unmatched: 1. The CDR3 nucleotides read TGTGCCAGCAGCTTTCTAGCGGGGGGCACAGATACGCAGTATTTT. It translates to CASSFLAGGTDTQYF.

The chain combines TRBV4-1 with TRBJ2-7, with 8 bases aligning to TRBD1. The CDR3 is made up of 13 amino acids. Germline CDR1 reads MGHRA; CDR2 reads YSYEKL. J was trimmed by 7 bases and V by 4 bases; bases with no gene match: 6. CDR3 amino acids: CASSRSTGGEQYF. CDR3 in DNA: TGCGCCAGCAGCCGATCCACAGGGGGAGAGCAGTACTTC.

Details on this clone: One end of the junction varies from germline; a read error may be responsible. For the CDR3, the DNA is TGTGTCAGCAGCCAAGGACTTTCCTATGGCTACACCTTC. Encoded protein: CVSSQGLSYGYTF. The chain uses TRBV14 and TRBJ1-2; D is undetermined. The germline gives CDR1 SGHDN, CDR2 FVKESK. The CDR3 is 13 residues long.

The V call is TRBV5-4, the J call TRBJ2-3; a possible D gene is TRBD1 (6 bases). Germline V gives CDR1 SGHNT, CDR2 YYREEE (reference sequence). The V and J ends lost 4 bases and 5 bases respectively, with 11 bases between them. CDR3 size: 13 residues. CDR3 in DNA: TGTGCCAGCAGCCCGCCACAGGGAGATACGCAGTATTTT. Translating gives CASSPPQGDTQYF. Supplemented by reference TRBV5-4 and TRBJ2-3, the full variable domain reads ETGVTQSPTHLIKTRGQQVTLRCSSQSGHNTVSWYQQALGQGPQFIFQYYREEENGRGNFPPRFSGLQFPNYSSELNVNALELDDSALYLCASSPPQGDTQYFGPGTRLTVL.

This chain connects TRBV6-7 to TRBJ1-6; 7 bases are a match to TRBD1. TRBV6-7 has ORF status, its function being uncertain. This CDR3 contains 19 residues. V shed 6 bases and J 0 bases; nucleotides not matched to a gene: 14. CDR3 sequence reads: CASSPCRTGESSYNSPLHF. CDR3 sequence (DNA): TGTGCCAGCAGCCCCTGCCGGACAGGCGAGAGCTCCTATAATTCACCCCTCCACTTT.

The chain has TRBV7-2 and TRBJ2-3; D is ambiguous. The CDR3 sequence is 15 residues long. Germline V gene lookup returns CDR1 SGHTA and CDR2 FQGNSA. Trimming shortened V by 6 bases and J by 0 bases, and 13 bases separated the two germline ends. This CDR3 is CASSPNVGSTDTQYF. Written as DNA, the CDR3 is TGTGCCAGCAGTCCTAATGTGGGCAGCACAGATACGCAGTATTTT. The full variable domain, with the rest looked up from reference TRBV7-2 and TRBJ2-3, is GAGVSQSPSNKVTEKGKDVELRCDPISGHTALYWYRQSLGQGLEFLIYFQGNSAPDKSGLPSDRFSAERTGGSVSTLTIQRTQQEDSAVYLCASSPNVGSTDTQYFGPGTRLTVL.

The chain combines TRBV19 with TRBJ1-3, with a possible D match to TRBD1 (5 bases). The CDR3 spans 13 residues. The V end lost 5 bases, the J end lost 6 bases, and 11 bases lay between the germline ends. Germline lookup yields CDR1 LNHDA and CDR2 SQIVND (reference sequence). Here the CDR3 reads CASSWGRANTIYF. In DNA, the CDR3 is TGTGCCAGTAGTTGGGGCCGGGCAAACACCATATATTTT.

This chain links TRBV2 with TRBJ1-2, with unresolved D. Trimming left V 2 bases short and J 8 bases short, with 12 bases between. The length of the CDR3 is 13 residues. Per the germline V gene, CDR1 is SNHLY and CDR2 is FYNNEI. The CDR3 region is CASSEWREVGYTF. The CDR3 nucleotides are TGTGCCAGCAGTGAATGGAGGGAGGTGGGCTACACCTTC.

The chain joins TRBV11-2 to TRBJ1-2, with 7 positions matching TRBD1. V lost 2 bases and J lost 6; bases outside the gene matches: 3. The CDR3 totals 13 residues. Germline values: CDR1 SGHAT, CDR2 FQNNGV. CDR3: CASSLTGADGYTF. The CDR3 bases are TGTGCCAGCAGCTTAACAGGGGCCGATGGCTACACCTTC.

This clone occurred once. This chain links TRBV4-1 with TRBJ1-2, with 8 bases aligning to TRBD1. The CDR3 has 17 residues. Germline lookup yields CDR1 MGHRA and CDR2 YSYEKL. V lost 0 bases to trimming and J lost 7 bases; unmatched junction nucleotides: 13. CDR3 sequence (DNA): TGCGCCAGCAGCCAAGACCTGAACACAGGGGGGGTGGGTGGCTACACCTTC. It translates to CASSQDLNTGGVGGYTF.

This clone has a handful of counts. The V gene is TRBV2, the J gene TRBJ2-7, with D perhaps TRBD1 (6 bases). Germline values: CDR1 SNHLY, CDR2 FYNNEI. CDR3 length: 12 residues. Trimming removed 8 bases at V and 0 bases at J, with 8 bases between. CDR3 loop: CASGQYSYEQYF. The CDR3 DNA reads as TGTGCCAGCGGACAGTACTCCTACGAGCAGTACTTC.

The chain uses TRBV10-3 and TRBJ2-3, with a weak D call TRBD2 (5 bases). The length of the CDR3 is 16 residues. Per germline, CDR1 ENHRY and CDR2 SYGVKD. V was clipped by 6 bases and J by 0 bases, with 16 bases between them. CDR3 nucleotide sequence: TGTGCCATCAGGGACCCCACTAGGGATAGCACAGATACGCAGTATTTT. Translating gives CAIRDPTRDSTDTQYF.

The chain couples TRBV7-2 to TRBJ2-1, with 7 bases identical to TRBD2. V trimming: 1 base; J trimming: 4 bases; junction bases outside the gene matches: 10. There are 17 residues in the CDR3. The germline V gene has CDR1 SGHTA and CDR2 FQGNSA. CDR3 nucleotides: TGTGCCAGCAGCTTAGGGCCCAGCGGGGCTGATTACAATGAGCAGTTCTTC. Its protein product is CASSLGPSGADYNEQFF.

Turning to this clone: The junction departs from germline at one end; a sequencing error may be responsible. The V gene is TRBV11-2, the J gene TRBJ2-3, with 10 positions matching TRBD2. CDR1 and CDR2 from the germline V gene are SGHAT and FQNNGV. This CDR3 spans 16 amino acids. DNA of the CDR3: TGTGCCAGCAGCTTGAGGACTAGCGGTGCCACAGTTACGCAGTATTTT. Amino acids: CASSLRTSGATVTQYF.

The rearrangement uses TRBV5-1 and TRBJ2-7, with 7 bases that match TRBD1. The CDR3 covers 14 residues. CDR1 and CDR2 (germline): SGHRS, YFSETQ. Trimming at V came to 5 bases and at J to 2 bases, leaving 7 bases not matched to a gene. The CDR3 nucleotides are TGCGCCAGCAGTAACTCCGACAGGGCCTACGAGCAGTACTTC. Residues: CASSNSDRAYEQYF.

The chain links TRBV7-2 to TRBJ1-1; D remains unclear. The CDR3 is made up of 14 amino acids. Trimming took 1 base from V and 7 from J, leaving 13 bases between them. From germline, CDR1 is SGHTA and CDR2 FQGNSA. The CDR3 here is CASSLVLGGYEAFF. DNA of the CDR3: TGTGCCAGCAGCTTAGTATTAGGAGGGTATGAAGCTTTCTTT.

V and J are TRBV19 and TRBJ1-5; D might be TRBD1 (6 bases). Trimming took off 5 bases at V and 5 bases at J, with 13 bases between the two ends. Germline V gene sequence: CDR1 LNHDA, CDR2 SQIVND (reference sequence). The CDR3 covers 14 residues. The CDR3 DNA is TGTGCCAGTAGTTCACAGGGTTTCGATCAGCCCCAGCATTTT. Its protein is CASSSQGFDQPQHF.

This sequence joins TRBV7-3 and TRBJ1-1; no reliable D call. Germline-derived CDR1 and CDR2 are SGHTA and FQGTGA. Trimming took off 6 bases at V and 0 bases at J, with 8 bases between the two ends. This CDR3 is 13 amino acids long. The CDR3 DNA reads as TGTGCCAGCAGAGTAGAAGTGAACACTGAAGCTTTCTTT. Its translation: CASRVEVNTEAFF.

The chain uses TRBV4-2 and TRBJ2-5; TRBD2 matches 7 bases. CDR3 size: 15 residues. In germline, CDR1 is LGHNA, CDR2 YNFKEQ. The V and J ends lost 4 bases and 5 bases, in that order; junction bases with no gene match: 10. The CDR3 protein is CASSLRLAEEETQYF. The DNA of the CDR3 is TGTGCCAGCAGCCTCAGACTAGCCGAGGAGGAGACCCAGTACTTC.

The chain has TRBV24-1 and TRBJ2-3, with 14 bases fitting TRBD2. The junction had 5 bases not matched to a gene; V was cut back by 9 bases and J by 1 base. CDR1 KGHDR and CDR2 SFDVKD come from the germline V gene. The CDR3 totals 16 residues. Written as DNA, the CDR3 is TGTGCCACCTCCCCGGGACTAGCGGGGGGCACAGATACGCAGTATTTT. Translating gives CATSPGLAGGTDTQYF.

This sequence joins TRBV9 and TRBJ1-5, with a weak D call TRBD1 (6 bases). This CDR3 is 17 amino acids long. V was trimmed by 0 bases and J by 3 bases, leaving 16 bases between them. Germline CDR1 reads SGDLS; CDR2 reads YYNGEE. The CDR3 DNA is TGTGCCAGCAGCGTAGTTCGGACAGCGAAGTCCAATCAGCCCCAGCATTTT. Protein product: CASSVVRTAKSNQPQHF.